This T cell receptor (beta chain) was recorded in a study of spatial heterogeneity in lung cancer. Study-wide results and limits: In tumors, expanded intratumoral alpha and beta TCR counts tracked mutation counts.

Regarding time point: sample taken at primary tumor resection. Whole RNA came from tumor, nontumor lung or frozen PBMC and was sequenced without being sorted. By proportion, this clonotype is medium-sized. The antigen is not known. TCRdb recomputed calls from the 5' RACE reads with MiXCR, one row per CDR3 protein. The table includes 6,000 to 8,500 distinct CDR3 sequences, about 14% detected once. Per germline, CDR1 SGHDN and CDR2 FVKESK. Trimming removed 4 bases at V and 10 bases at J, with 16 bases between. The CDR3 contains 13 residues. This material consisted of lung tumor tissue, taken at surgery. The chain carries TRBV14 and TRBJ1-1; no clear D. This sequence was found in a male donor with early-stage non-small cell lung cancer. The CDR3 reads CASSLQPQGSAFF. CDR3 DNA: TGTGCCAGCAGCCTGCAACCCCAAGGGTCAGCTTTCTTT.